The sequence of this TCR beta chain was determined in a study of beta chain features in type 1 diabetes. General study findings and limits: A moderate, significant TCRB CDR3 shortening appeared in type 1 diabetes across four CD4+ subsets.

The CDR3 covers 13 residues. Germline CDR1 is LGHNT and CDR2 is FRNRAP. V dropped 6 bases and J dropped 6 bases, with 11 bases sitting between them. Every single donor gave one heparinised blood draw, and these averaged about 110 mL. A CD45RO/CCR7/CD25/CD127/CD95/CD27 panel sorted naive, central memory, regulatory and stem cell-like memory CD4+ cells. Populations isolated by sorting all had purity greater than 95%. Expressed TCRB transcripts were sequenced because the isolated RNA had all been reverse transcribed beforehand. The repertoire was sequenced with immunoSEQ multiplex PCR; TCRdb's copy has only in-frame clones and lacks some. The table records about 240,000 clones, 11% to 15% of them present only once. As concerns this clone: The antigen is undetermined.

The TCR comes from a man aged 30-40 years with type 1 diabetes. Sequenced input: naive CD4+ T cells from blood. The rearrangement joins TRBV12-5 to TRBJ1-4; weak D call: TRBD1 (5 bases). CDR3: CASGPDSHEKLFF. CDR3 nucleotide sequence: TGTGCTAGTGGCCCCGACAGTCATGAAAAACTGTTTTTT.